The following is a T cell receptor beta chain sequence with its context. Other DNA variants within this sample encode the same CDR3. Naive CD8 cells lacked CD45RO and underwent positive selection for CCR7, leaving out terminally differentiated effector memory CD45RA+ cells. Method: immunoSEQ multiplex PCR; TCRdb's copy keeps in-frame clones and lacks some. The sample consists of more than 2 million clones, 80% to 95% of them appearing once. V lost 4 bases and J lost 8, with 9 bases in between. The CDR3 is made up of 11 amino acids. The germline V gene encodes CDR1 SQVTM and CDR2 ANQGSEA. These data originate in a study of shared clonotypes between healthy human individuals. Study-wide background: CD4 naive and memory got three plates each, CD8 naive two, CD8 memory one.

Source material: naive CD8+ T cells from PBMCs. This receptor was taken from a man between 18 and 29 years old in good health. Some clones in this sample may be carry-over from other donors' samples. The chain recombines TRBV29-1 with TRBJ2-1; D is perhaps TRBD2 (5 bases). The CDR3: CSVVRGDEQFF. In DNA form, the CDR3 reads TGCAGCGTTGTCCGGGGTGATGAGCAGTTCTTC.